This entry concerns a single TCR beta chain. This receptor's antigen is unknown. Base qualities are not at hand, and no much larger clone is one base apart. Another Seattle source contributed samples from volunteer blood donors who had recovered from COVID-19. Collaborating institutions collected whole blood in K2EDTA tubes following their own protocols. For TCRbeta analysis, collaborators shipped samples in one of three forms: frozen whole blood, isolated PBMCs, or DNA extracted from either of those sample types. The record originates from a study of blood T cell repertoires in COVID-19 (dated by TCRdb to the early 2020s). Turning to the overall study: Collaborator samples came from the United States, Italy and Spain and covered acute and convalescent phases of COVID-19. The material from the prospective study consisted of cDNA or gDNA derived from T cells, B-cell-depleted T cells, or PBMCs. Deeply sampled blood TCRbeta repertoires from subjects exposed to, actively infected with, or recovered from COVID-19 were included in the dataset. The repertoires were released in a freely available public database intended as a resource for research on the immune response to SARS-CoV-2. Samples were obtained from the ongoing ImmuneRACE study (first 160 participants) and from about 1,300 subjects provided by 6 global collaborators. The sample metadata nearly always contained a de-identified subject ID, COVID-19 status, age in years and sex. Where HLA class I and class II types were available, the types were taken from metadata supplied by the sample provider, not from assay-based typing.

Overall study results and their limits: How much clinical and demographic metadata was included differed by source and by participant, and the metadata was provided uncurated.

TCRbeta CDR3 regions were amplified from genomic DNA using the immunoSEQ Assay, a bias-controlled multiplex PCR. The authors processed their data as follows. The number of nucleated cells in each sample was estimated by amplification of reference gene primers within the assay. Sequence reads were collapsed and filtered to measure the absolute abundance of every unique TCRbeta CDR3 rearrangement. For each sample, productive Simpson clonality was calculated as the square root of Simpson's diversity index across productive rearrangements. TCRdb holds this immuneACCESS table with in-frame rearrangements only. Some clones are missing; in checked studies, unresolved V genes explain under half, and the rest has no known cause. V, J and clone size derive from that table, while D and trimming were established from the DNA sequence. The sample data list approximately 170,000 clones, and 88% of these were observed just once. Of the sample, roughly 2% is held by the ten largest clones.

The germline V gene specifies SGHTA as CDR1 and FQGTGA as CDR2. Spanning cysteine to phenylalanine, the CDR3 consists of 17 amino acids. CDR3 DNA only is kept here, 51 bases in frame from base 1. V is shortened by 1 base, J by 0 bases, and the region joining them spans 13 bases. The sequence links TRBV7-3 to TRBJ2-1; TRBD2 is a possible D gene, resting on 6 matching bases. This receptor was identified in a man aged 45-65 years who had recovered from COVID-19. The sample was peripheral blood. The CDR3 in this case is CASSLRGVGSSYNEQFF. Read as DNA, the sequence is TGTGCCAGCAGCTTAAGGGGGGTGGGAAGCTCCTACAATGAGCAGTTCTTC.